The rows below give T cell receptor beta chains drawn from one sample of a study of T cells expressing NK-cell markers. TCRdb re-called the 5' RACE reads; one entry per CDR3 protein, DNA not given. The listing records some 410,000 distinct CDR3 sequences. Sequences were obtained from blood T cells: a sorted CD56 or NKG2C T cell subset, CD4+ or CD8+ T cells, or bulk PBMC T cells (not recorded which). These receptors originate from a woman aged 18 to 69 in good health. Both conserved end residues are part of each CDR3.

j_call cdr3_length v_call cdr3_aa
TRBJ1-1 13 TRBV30 CAWATGKVTEAFF
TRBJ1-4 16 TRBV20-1 CSATPPQGAANEKLFF
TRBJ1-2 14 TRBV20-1 CSARGDRANYGYTF
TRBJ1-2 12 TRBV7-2 CASSLVREGYTF
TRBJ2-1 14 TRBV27 CASSSQLAYNEQFF
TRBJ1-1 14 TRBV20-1 CSANRDKISSEAFF
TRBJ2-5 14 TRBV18 CASPTRPYQETQYF
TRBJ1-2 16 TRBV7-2 CASSLGGTRRVYGYTF
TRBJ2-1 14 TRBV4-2 CASSQDRSEPTWFF
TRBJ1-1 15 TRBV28 CASSPPVRGGTEAFF
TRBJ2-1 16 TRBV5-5 CASSLRPILADMQQFF
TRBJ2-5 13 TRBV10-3 CAISDGATKTQYF
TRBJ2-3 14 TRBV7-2 CASSDQPGTDTQYF
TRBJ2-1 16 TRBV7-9 CASSLASSLSYNEQFF
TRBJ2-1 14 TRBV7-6 CASSSRMGGNEQFF
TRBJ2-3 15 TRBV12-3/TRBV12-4 CASSLSGGKTDTQYF
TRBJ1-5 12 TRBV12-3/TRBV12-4 CASSFPGQPQHF
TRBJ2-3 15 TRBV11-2 CASSLQSRSADTQYF
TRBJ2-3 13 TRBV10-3 CAISEGTRDTQYF
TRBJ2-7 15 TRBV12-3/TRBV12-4 CASSWTSGPTYEQYF
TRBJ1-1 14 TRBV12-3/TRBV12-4 CASSFPGDPVEAFF
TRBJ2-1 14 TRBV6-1 CASRWRGRVNEQFF